A selection of T cell receptor beta chains follows, all from one sample in a study of glioma-infiltrating T cells after dendritic cell vaccination. Clones were read by immunoSEQ multiplex PCR, and TCRdb kept only the in-frame ones, dropping some. The data hold roughly 100,000 clones, with almost 90% observed a single time. The sequences come from blood, collected after dendritic cell vaccination. These TCRs come from a human donor with glioblastoma. CDR3s include the opening cysteine and the closing phenylalanine or tryptophan. D genes are given only for firm matches. Not all rows give a size; the values are once, few, many and, for expanded clones, a class.

v_gene: TRBV2
j_gene: TRBJ1-1
d_gene: -
len: 13
abundance: -
CDR3aa: CASSPTMNTEAFF
CDR3nt: TGTGCCAGCAGTCCGACAATGAACACTGAAGCTTTCTTT

v_gene: TRBV7-9
j_gene: TRBJ1-4
d_gene: -
len: 17
abundance: -
CDR3aa: CASSWGGVLEANEKLFF
CDR3nt: TGTGCCAGCAGCTGGGGGGGTGTTTTAGAGGCTAATGAAAAACTGTTTTTT

v_gene: TRBV9
j_gene: TRBJ2-2
d_gene: TRBD1
len: 16
abundance: -
CDR3aa: CASSAPGTGYTGELFF
CDR3nt: TGTGCCAGCAGCGCCCCCGGGACAGGGTACACCGGGGAGCTGTTTTTT

v_gene: TRBV5-4
j_gene: TRBJ1-3
d_gene: -
len: 17
abundance: -
CDR3aa: CASSSGTGRLSGNTIYF
CDR3nt: TGTGCCAGCAGCAGTGGCACAGGCCGTTTATCTGGAAACACCATATATTTT

v_gene: TRBV18
j_gene: TRBJ1-5
d_gene: -
len: 16
abundance: once
CDR3aa: CASSTTGGVSNQPQHF
CDR3nt: TGTGCCAGCTCAACCACCGGGGGGGTCAGCAATCAGCCCCAGCATTTT

v_gene: TRBV30
j_gene: TRBJ2-3
d_gene: -
len: 14
abundance: -
CDR3aa: CACRPVSGSDTQYF
CDR3nt: TGTGCCTGCCGGCCTGTTTCGGGGTCAGATACGCAGTATTTT

v_gene: TRBV5-4
j_gene: TRBJ2-1
d_gene: TRBD2
len: 13
abundance: -
CDR3aa: CASSAGLENEQFF
CDR3nt: TGTGCCAGCAGCGCGGGACTAGAGAATGAGCAGTTCTTC

v_gene: TRBV5-4
j_gene: TRBJ1-2
d_gene: -
len: 15
abundance: -
CDR3aa: CASSPPLSGEHGYTF
CDR3nt: TGTGCCAGCAGCCCACCGCTGTCCGGGGAGCATGGCTACACCTTC

v_gene: TRBV11-2
j_gene: TRBJ2-5
d_gene: -
len: 14
abundance: -
CDR3aa: CASSRDSLWETQYF
CDR3nt: TGTGCCAGCAGCCGAGACTCTTTGTGGGAGACCCAGTACTTC

v_gene: TRBV2
j_gene: TRBJ1-4
d_gene: -
len: 14
abundance: -
CDR3aa: CASSEGRGNEKLFF
CDR3nt: TGTGCCAGCAGTGAGGGGAGGGGTAACGAAAAACTGTTTTTT